This record concerns one T cell receptor (beta chain) sequence. Antigen unknown. This sample is part of a study of long-term antiretroviral therapy in people with HIV. Prior to DNA extraction, the samples held about 0.85-10 million cryopreserved PBMC. Germline V gene lookup returns CDR1 WNHNN and CDR2 SYGVQD (reference sequence). This CDR3 contains 13 residues. Trimming took 6 bases from V and 4 from J; bases not matched to a gene: 4. Notes on the study in general: Clones with expansion before ART led the repertoire at all time points. Collection spanned 2004 to 2017; ART regimens may be less effective than current ones. Information on adherence to ART, viral resistance or therapy changes was unavailable.

It was version v3.0 of the immunoSEQ assay that was run at survey level. The method was immunoSEQ multiplex PCR; TCRdb's version includes in-frame clones alone and lacks a portion of them. The profile shows about 20,000 clones, approximately 81% of them singletons. The sample in question was unsorted PBMCs, obtained 2.4 years after starting antiretroviral therapy. This rearrangement joins TRBV10-1 to TRBJ1-1; TRBD1 matches at 8 bases. The TCR sequence derives from a man in his forties or fifties with HIV. The CDR3 DNA is TGCGCCAGCAGAGAAACAGGGGGCACTGAAGCTTTCTTT. Translation gives CASRETGGTEAFF.